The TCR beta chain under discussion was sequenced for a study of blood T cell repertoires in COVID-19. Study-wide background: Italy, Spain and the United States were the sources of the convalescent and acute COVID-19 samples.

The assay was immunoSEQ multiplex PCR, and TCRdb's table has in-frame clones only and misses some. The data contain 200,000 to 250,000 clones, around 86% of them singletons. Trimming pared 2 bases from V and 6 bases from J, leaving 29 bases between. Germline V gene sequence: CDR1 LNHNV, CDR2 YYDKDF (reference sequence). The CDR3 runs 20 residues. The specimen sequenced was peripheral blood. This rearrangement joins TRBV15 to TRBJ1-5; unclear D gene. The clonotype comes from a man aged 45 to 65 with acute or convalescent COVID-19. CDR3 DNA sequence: TGTGCCACCAGCAGACCGGGGTCCTACCCCGGGCCCCCTTGGGGTCAGCCCCAGCATTTT. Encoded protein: CATSRPGSYPGPPWGQPQHF.